A selection of T cell receptor beta chains follows, all from one sample in a study of blood T cell repertoires in COVID-19. Clones were sequenced by immunoSEQ multiplex PCR, and TCRdb holds only the in-frame ones, with some missing. The sample includes around 59,000 clones, roughly four fifths of them seen just once. The sequencing sample was made of peripheral blood. These receptors all come from a human donor in a cohort sampled during active COVID-19. Each CDR3 is given with its conserved first and last residue. The D gene is left open where the match is weak. Clone size is not always given. Where it is, it says once, few, many or a class for expanded clones.

>NA|TRBJ2-1|TRBD2|TRBV27
CASSSPPGLGGPEQFF
TGTGCCAGCAGTTCTCCCCCGGGACTAGGGGGACCTGAGCAGTTCTTC
>NA|TRBJ1-5|NA|TRBV18
CASSTTRTDPPGPQHF
TGTGCCAGCTCAACCACAAGGACAGATCCACCGGGGCCCCAGCATTTT
>few|TRBJ2-7|NA|TRBV5-6
CASSPDGRGGLVYEQYF
TGTGCCAGCAGCCCGGACGGCAGGGGGGGACTAGTCTACGAGCAGTACTTC
>NA|TRBJ2-7|TRBD1|TRBV15
CATSRDLGAGGFYEQYF
TGTGCCACCAGCAGAGATTTGGGAGCAGGGGGCTTTTACGAGCAGTACTTC
>NA|TRBJ1-2|NA|TRBV15
CATSRDMGGSGEGYTF
TGTGCCACCAGCAGAGATATGGGTGGGTCAGGGGAGGGCTACACCTTC
>NA|TRBJ2-7|TRBD2|TRBV4-3
CASSRLRDSGYEQYF
TGCGCCAGCAGCCGCCTACGGGATAGCGGGTACGAGCAGTACTTC
>NA|TRBJ2-4|TRBD1|TRBV19
CASSMTGTGGRAKNIQYF
TGTGCCAGTAGTATGACGGGGACAGGGGGCCGAGCCAAAAACATTCAGTACTTC
>NA|TRBJ1-5|NA|TRBV21-1
CASSKRGQGFQRCNQPQHF
TGTGCCAGCAGCAAAAGGGGTCAGGGATTTCAACGATGCAATCAGCCCCAGCATTTT
>NA|TRBJ2-2|TRBD2|TRBV9
CASSVVAGANTGELFF
TGTGCCAGCAGCGTAGTAGCGGGAGCGAACACCGGGGAGCTGTTTTTT
>NA|TRBJ1-1|TRBD1|TRBV25-1
CASTKGDRSNTEAFF
TGTGCCAGCACCAAGGGGGACAGGTCGAACACTGAAGCTTTCTTT
>NA|TRBJ1-6|NA|TRBV5-5
CASSLESDRSSPLHF
TGTGCCAGCAGCTTGGAGTCTGACAGGTCCTCACCCCTCCACTTT
>NA|TRBJ2-7|NA|TRBV4-3
CASSQDLGAYEQYF
TGCGCCAGCAGCCAAGATCTCGGGGCCTACGAGCAGTACTTC
>NA|TRBJ2-5|NA|TRBV9
CASSVGRQETQYF
TGTGCCAGCAGCGTCGGTCGGCAAGAGACCCAGTACTTC
>NA|TRBJ2-5|NA|TRBV7-2
CASSYGLYGFWETQYF
TGTGCCAGCAGCTATGGACTATATGGTTTCTGGGAGACCCAGTACTTC
>NA|TRBJ1-6|NA|TRBV6-5
CASSYSSDSPLHF
TGTGCCAGCAGTTACTCGTCGGATTCACCCCTCCACTTT
>NA|TRBJ1-2|NA|TRBV25-1
CASSDPNRGDYGYTF
TGTGCCAGCAGTGACCCTAACCGAGGAGACTATGGCTACACCTTC
>NA|TRBJ1-1|TRBD1|TRBV27
CASSEQTGLNTEAFF
TGTGCCAGCAGCGAGCAGACAGGGTTGAACACTGAAGCTTTCTTT
>NA|TRBJ2-3|TRBD2|TRBV29-1
CSVDGTSGSTDTQYF
TGCAGCGTTGACGGGACTAGCGGGAGCACAGATACGCAGTATTTT
>NA|TRBJ2-5|TRBD2|TRBV6-5
CASSTPVGGEETQYF
TGTGCCAGCAGTACCCCCGTGGGAGGGGAAGAGACCCAGTACTTC
>NA|TRBJ2-1|TRBD2|TRBV11-2
CASSPGRDSYNEQFF
TGTGCCAGCAGCCCAGGGAGGGACTCCTACAATGAGCAGTTCTTC
>NA|TRBJ1-6|NA|TRBV3-1/TRBV3-2
CASSWWSSPLHF
TGTGCCAGCAGCTGGTGGAGTTCACCCCTCCACTTT
>NA|TRBJ2-7|NA|TRBV7-3
CASSSRTEISYEQYF
TGTGCCAGCAGCTCCCGGACAGAGATATCCTACGAGCAGTACTTC
>NA|TRBJ2-7|NA|TRBV24-1
CATSGAGRTYEQYF
TGTGCCACCAGTGGGGCGGGCCGTACCTACGAGCAGTACTTC
>NA|TRBJ2-1|TRBD2|TRBV3-1/TRBV3-2
CASSLGLKRDGFYNEQFF
TGTGCCAGCAGCCTGGGTTTAAAGCGGGATGGTTTCTACAATGAGCAGTTCTTC
>NA|TRBJ1-5|TRBD1|TRBV5-1
CASSLTGGMVAQHF
TGCGCCAGCAGCTTGACAGGGGGCATGGTGGCCCAGCATTTT
>NA|TRBJ2-7|NA|TRBV28
CASTYSGRNYEQYF
TGTGCCAGCACTTACTCCGGGAGAAACTACGAGCAGTACTTC
>NA|TRBJ1-2|NA|TRBV7-2
CASSLRGFGYTF
TGTGCCAGCAGCTTAAGGGGTTTCGGCTACACCTTC
>NA|TRBJ2-3|NA|TRBV7-3
CASSLSGGTDTQYF
TGTGCCAGCAGCTTAAGCGGGGGCACAGATACGCAGTATTTT
>NA|TRBJ2-7|TRBD2|TRBV28
CASSLKGPRDYPYEQYF
TGTGCCAGCAGTTTAAAAGGGCCTCGGGACTATCCGTACGAGCAGTACTTC
>NA|TRBJ2-3|NA|TRBV5-1
CASRSGPTSDTQYF
TGCGCCAGCAGATCGGGTCCCACTTCGGATACGCAGTATTTT
>NA|TRBJ2-1|NA|TRBV20-1
CSQRSYNEQFF
TGCAGTCAGCGGTCCTACAATGAGCAGTTCTTC
>NA|TRBJ1-5|NA|TRBV15
CATSRGPGTTWGNQPQHF
TGTGCCACCAGCAGAGGCCCCGGGACAACGTGGGGCAATCAGCCCCAGCATTTT
>NA|TRBJ1-1|NA|TRBV21-1
CASRNLRDRAVTEAFF
TGTGCCAGCAGGAATTTGAGGGACAGGGCTGTCACTGAAGCTTTCTTT
>NA|TRBJ2-1|TRBD2|TRBV24-1
CATSGRIGGSGDSHDEQFF
TGTGCCACCAGTGGGCGGATCGGGGGGAGCGGAGATTCCCACGATGAGCAGTTCTTC
>once|TRBJ1-5|NA|TRBV6-5
CASSYAPAGSQPQHF
TGTGCCAGCAGTTACGCGCCGGCAGGGTCGCAGCCCCAGCATTTT
>NA|TRBJ1-5|TRBD1|TRBV28
CASTQGGQPQHF
TGTGCCAGCACCCAGGGGGGACAGCCCCAGCATTTT
>NA|TRBJ2-1|TRBD2|TRBV6-2/TRBV6-3
CASSYGKLAYTYNEQFF
TGTGCCAGCAGTTACGGAAAACTAGCGTATACCTACAATGAGCAGTTCTTC
>NA|TRBJ2-1|TRBD2|TRBV27
CASSLLAGSSYNEQFF
TGTGCCAGCAGTTTACTAGCGGGGAGCTCCTACAATGAGCAGTTCTTC
>few|TRBJ1-4|NA|TRBV5-8
CASSLWTADTTTNEKLFF
TGTGCCAGCAGCTTGTGGACAGCCGATACGACAACTAATGAAAAACTGTTTTTT
>NA|TRBJ1-2|TRBD1|TRBV28
CASSSRDRGYGGYTF
TGTGCCAGCAGCTCACGGGACAGGGGGTACGGAGGCTACACCTTC
>NA|TRBJ2-7|TRBD1|TRBV5-3
CARRNGTGSYEQYF
TGTGCCAGAAGGAACGGGACAGGCTCCTACGAGCAGTACTTC
>NA|TRBJ1-1|NA|TRBV7-3
CASSLGAGTEAFF
TGTGCCAGCAGCTTAGGAGCCGGCACTGAAGCTTTCTTT
>NA|TRBJ2-7|NA|TRBV12-3/TRBV12-4
CASSPNFYEQYF
TGTGCCAGCAGTCCTAACTTCTACGAGCAGTACTTC
>once|TRBJ2-5|TRBD2|TRBV12-5
CASGSGLGETQYF
TGTGCTAGTGGTTCCGGACTAGGGGAGACCCAGTACTTC
>NA|TRBJ2-1|TRBD1|TRBV13
CASSLGGQGKAEQFF
TGTGCCAGCAGCTTAGGCGGACAGGGGAAGGCTGAGCAGTTCTTC
>NA|TRBJ2-3|NA|TRBV7-2
CASSPSSTSTDTQYF
TGTGCCAGCAGCCCTAGCTCGACTAGCACAGATACGCAGTATTTT
>NA|TRBJ1-1|NA|TRBV5-1
CASSLTGEAFF
TGCGCCAGCAGCTTAACAGGGGAAGCTTTCTTT
>NA|TRBJ2-7|TRBD1|TRBV28
CASSPTGLTYEQYF
TGTGCCAGCAGCCCGACAGGGCTGACCTACGAGCAGTACTTC
>NA|TRBJ2-7|TRBD2|TRBV4-3
CASSQDAGLLMTSGIGEQYF
TGCGCCAGCAGCCAAGACGCGGGACTGCTTATGACTAGCGGGATAGGCGAGCAGTACTTC
>NA|TRBJ2-1|NA|TRBV5-4
CASSPAGSASYNEQFF
TGTGCCAGCAGCCCCGCCGGGTCCGCCTCCTACAATGAGCAGTTCTTC
>NA|TRBJ1-5|NA|TRBV28
CASSPRQNSNQPQHF
TGTGCCAGCAGCCCAAGACAGAATAGCAATCAGCCCCAGCATTTT
>NA|TRBJ2-3|TRBD1|TRBV6-4
CASAPGQGADTQYF
TGTGCCAGTGCTCCGGGACAGGGGGCAGATACGCAGTATTTT
>once|TRBJ1-1|NA|TRBV28
CASSPNNRATEAFF
TGTGCCAGCAGTCCCAATAACAGGGCTACTGAAGCTTTCTTT
>NA|TRBJ2-5|NA|TRBV25-1
CASRGDLVGQETQYF
TGTGCCAGCAGAGGGGACTTAGTCGGCCAAGAGACCCAGTACTTC